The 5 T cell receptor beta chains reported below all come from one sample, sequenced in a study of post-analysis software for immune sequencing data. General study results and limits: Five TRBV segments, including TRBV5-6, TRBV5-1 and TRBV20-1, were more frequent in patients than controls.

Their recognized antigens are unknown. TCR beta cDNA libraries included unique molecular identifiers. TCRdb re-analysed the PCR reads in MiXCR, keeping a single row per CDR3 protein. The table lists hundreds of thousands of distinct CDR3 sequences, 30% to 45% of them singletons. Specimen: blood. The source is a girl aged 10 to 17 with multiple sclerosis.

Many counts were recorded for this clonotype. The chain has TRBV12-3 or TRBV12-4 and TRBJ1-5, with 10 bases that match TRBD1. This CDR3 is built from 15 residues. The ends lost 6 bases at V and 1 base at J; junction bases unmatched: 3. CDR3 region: CASRTGGSSNQPQHF. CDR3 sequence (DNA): TGTGCCAGCAGGACAGGGGGCTCGAGCAATCAGCCCCAGCATTTT.

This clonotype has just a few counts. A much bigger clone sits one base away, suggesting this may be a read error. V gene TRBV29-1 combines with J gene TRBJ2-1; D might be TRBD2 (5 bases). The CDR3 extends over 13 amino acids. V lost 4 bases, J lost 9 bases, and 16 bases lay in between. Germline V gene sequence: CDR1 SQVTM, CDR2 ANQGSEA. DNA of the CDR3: TGCAGCGTTGGAGGGCTAGCTTGGGTTGAGCAGTTCTTC. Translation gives CSVGGLAWVEQFF.

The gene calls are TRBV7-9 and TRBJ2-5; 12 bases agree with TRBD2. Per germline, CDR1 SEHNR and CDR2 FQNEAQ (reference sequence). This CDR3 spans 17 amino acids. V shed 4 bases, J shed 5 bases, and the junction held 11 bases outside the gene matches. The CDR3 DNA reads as TGTGCCAGCAGCTGGGCGAGACTAGCGGGAGCGCTGGAGACCCAGTACTTC. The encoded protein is CASSWARLAGALETQYF. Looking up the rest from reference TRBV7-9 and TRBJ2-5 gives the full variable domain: DTGVSQNPRHKITKRGQNVTFRCDPISEHNRLYWYRQTLGQGPEFLTYFQNEAQLEKSRLLSDRFSAERPKGSFSTLEIQRTEQGDSAMYLCASSWARLAGALETQYFGPGTRLLVL.

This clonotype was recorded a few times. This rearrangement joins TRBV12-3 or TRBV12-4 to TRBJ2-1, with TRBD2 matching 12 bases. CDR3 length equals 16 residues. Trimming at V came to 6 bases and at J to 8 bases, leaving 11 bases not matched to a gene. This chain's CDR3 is CASSRATSGRIDEQFF. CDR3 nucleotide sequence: TGTGCCAGCAGCCGAGCGACTAGCGGGAGAATCGATGAGCAGTTCTTC.

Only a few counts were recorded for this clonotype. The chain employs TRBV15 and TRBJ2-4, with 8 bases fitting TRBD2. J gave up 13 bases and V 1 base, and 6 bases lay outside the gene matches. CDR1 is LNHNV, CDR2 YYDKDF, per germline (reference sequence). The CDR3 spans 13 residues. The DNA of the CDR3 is TGTGCCACCAGCAGAGTTAGCGGGGAGGCCCAGTACTTC. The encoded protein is CATSRVSGEAQYF.